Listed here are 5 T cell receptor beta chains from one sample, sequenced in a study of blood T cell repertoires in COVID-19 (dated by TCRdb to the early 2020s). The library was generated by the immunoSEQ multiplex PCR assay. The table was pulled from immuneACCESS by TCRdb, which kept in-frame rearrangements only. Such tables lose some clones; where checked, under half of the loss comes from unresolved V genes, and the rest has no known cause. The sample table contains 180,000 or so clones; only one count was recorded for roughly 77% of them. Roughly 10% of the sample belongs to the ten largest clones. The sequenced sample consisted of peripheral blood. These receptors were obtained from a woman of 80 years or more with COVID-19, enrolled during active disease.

Here the CDR3 DNA reads TGTGCCAGCAGCCAAACCGACGGGGATACGCAGTATTTT. Translated, it gives CASSQTDGDTQYF. This sequence joins TRBV7-9 and TRBJ2-3; no firm D call. Trimming pared 5 bases from V and 6 bases from J, leaving 12 bases between. The length of the CDR3 is 13 residues. Germline V CDR1 and CDR2: SEHNR, FQNEAQ (reference sequence).

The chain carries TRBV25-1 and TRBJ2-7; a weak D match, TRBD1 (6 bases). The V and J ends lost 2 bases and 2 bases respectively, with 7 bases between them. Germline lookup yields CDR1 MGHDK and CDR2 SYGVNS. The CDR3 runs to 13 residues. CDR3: CASSERTAYEQYF. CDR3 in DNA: TGTGCCAGCAGTGAACGGACAGCCTACGAGCAGTACTTC.

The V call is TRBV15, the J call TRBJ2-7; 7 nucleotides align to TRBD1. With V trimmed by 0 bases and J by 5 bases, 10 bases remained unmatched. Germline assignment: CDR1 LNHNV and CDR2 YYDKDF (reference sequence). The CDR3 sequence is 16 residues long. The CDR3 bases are TGTGCCACCAGCAGAGATCTCAGGGCTACAGGGGACGAGCAGTACTTC. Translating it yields CATSRDLRATGDEQYF.

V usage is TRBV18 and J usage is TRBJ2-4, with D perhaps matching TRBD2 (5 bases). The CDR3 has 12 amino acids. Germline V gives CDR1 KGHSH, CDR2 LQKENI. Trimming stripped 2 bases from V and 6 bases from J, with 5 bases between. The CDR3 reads CASSPAGNIQYF. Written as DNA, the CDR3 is TGTGCCAGCTCACCAGCGGGAAACATTCAGTACTTC.

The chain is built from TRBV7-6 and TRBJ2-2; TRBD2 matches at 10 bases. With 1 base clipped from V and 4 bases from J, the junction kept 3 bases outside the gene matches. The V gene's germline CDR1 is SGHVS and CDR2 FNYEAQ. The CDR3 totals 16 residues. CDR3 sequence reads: CASSLGLAGVTGELFF. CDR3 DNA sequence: TGTGCCAGCAGCTTAGGGCTAGCGGGAGTCACCGGGGAGCTGTTTTTT. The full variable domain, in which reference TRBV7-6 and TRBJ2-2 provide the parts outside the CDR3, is GAGVSQSPRYKVTKRGQDVALRCDPISGHVSLYWYRQALGQGPEFLTYFNYEAQQDKSGLPNDRFSAERPEGSISTLTIQRTEQRDSAMYRCASSLGLAGVTGELFFGEGSRLTVL.